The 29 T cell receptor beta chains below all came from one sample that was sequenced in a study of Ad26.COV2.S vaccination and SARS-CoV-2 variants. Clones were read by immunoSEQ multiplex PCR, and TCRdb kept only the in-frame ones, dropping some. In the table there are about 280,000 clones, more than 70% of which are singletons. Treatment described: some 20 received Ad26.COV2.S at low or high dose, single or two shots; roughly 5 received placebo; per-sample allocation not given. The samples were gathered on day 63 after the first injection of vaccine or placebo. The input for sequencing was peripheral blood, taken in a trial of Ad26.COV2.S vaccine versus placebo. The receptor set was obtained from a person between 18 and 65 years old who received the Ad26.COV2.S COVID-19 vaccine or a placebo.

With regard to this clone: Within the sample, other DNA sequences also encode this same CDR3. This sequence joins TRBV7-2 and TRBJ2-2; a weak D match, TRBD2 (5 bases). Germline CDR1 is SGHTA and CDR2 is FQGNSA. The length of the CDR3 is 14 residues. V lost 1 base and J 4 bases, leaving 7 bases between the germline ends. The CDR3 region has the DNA TGTGCCAGCAGCTTAGGAGGGAGCACCGGGGAGCTGTTTTTT. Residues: CASSLGGSTGELFF.

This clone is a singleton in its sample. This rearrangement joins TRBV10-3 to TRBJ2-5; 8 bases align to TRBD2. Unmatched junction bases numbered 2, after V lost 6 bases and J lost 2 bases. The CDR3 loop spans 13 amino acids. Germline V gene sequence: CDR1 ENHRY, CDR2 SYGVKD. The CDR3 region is CAISGTRQETQYF. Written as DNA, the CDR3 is TGTGCCATCAGCGGGACTAGACAAGAGACCCAGTACTTC.

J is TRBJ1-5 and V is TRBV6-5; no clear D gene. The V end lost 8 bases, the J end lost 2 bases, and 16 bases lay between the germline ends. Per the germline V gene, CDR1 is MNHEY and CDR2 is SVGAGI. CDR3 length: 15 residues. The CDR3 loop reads CASRVGVLGNQPQHF. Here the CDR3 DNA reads TGTGCCAGCCGCGTCGGGGTCTTAGGCAATCAGCCCCAGCATTTT.

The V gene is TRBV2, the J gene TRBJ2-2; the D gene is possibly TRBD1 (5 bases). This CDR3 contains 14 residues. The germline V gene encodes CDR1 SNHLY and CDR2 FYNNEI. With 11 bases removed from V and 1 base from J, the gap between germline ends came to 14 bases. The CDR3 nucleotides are TGTGCCGGCCAGGGAACACTGAACACCGGGGAGCTGTTTTTT. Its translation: CAGQGTLNTGELFF.

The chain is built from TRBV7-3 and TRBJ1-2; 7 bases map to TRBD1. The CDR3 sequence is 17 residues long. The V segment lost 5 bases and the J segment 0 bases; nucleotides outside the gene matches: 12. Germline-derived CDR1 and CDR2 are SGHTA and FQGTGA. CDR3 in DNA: TGTGCCAGCAGCCCCTTTGGACAGGTGTACTCTAACTATGGCTACACCTTC. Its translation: CASSPFGQVYSNYGYTF.

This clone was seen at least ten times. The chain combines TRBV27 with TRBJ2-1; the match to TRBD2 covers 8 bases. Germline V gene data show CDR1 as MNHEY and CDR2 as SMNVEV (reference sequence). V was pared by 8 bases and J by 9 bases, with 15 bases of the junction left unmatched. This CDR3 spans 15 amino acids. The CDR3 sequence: CASSPFREGLGEQFF. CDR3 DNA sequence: TGTGCCAGCTCCCCCTTCCGGGAGGGCCTCGGTGAGCAGTTCTTC.

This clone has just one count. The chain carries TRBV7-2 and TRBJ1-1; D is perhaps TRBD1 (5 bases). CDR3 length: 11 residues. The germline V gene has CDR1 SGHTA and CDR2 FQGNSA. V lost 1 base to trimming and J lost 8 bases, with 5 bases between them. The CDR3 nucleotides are TGTGCCAGCAGCTTAGGGACAGAAGCTTTCTTT. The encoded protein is CASSLGTEAFF.

CDR3 bases: TGCGCCAGCAGCCCGGGACTAGCGGGGGGGCGTAGAAGAGAGACCCAGTACTTC. Translation: CASSPGLAGGRRRETQYF. The rearrangement joins TRBV5-1 to TRBJ2-5; TRBD2 agrees at 16 bases. V gave up 4 bases and J gave up 4 bases; unmatched junction bases: 10. The CDR3 runs to 18 residues. Germline V gives CDR1 SGHRS, CDR2 YFSETQ.

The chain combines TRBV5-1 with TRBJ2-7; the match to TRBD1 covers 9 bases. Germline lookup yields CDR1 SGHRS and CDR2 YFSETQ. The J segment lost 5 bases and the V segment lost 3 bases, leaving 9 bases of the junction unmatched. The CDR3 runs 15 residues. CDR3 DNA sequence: TGCGCCAGCAGCTACGGGACAGGGACTTTTCACGAGCAGTACTTC. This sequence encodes CASSYGTGTFHEQYF.

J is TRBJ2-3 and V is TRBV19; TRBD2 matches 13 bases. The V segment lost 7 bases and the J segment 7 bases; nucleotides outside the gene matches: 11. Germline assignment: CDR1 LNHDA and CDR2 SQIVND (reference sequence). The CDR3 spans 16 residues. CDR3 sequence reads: CASTAGLAGFRNTQYF. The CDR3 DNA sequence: TGTGCCAGTACCGCGGGACTAGCGGGGTTCCGGAATACGCAGTATTTT.

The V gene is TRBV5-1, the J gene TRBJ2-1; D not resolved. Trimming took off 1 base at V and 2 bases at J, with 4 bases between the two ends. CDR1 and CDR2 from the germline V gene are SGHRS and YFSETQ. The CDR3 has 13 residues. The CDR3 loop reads CASSLTTYNEQFF. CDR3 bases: TGCGCCAGCAGCTTGACAACCTACAATGAGCAGTTCTTC.

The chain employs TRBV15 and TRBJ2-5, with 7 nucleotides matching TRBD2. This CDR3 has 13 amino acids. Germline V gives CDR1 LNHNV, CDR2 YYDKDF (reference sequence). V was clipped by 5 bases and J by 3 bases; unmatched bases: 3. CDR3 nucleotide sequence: TGTGCCACCAGCTTTCGGGGGGAAGAGACCCAGTACTTC. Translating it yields CATSFRGEETQYF.

CDR3 nucleotides: TGTGCCAGCAGCTTAGACGGAAATCTAATGAGGAATGAGCAGTTCTTC. Protein product: CASSLDGNLMRNEQFF. The chain uses TRBV7-8 and TRBJ2-1; unclear D gene. The germline V gene has CDR1 SGHVS and CDR2 FQNEAQ. The CDR3 is 16 residues long. Trimming took off 1 base at V and 7 bases at J, with 17 bases between the two ends.

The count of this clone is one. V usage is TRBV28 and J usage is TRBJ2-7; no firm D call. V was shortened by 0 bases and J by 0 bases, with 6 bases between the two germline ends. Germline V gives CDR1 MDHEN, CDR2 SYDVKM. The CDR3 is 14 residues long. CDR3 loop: CASSLWPSSYEQYF. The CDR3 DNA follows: TGTGCCAGCAGTTTATGGCCGAGCTCCTACGAGCAGTACTTC.

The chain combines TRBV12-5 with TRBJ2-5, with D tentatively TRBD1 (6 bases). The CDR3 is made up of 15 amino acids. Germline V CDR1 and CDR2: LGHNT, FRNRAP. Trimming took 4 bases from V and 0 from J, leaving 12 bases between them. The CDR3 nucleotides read TGTGCTAGTGGTTCGCAGGGGCTGTACCAAGAGACCCAGTACTTC. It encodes CASGSQGLYQETQYF.

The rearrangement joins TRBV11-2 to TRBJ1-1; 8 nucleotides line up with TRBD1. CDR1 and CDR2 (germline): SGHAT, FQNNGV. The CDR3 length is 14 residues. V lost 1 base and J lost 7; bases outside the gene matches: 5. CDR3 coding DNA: TGTGCCAGCAGCTTAGGAAGGACAGGGCATGAAGCTTTCTTT. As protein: CASSLGRTGHEAFF.

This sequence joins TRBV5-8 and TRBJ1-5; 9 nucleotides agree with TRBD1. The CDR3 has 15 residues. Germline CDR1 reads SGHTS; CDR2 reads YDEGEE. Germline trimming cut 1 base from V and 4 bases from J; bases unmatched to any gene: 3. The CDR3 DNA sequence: TGTGCCAGCAGCTTGAACAGGGGGCTTAATCAGCCCCAGCATTTT. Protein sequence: CASSLNRGLNQPQHF.

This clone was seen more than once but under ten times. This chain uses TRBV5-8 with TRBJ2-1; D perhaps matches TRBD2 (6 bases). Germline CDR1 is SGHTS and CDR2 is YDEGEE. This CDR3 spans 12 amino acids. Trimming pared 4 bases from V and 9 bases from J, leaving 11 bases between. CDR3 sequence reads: CASSRGLSEQFF. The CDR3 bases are TGTGCCAGCAGCCGGGGGTTGAGTGAGCAGTTCTTC.

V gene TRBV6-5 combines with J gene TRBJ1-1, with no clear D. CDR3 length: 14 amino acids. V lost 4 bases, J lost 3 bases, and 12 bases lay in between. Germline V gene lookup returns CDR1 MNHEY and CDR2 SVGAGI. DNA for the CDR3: TGTGCCAGCAGTTCGGACGGAATACACACTGAAGCTTTCTTT. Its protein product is CASSSDGIHTEAFF.

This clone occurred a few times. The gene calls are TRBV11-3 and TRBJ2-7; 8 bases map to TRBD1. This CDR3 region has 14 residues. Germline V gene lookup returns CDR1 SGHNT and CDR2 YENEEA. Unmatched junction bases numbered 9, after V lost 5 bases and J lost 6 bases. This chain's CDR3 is CASSTTGGEGEQYF. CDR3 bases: TGTGCCAGCAGCACCACAGGGGGTGAAGGCGAGCAGTACTTC.

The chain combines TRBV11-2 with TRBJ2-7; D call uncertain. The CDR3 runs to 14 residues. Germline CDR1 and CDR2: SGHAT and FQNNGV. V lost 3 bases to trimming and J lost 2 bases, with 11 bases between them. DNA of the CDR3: TGTGCCAGCAGCTTTAGCAGAACCACCTACGAGCAGTACTTC. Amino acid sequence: CASSFSRTTYEQYF.

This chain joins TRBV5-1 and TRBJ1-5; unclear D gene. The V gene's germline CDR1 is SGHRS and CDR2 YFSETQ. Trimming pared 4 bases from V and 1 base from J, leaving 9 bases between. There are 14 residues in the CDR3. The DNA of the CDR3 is TGCGCCAGCAGCAAGGAGGGCAGCAATCAGCCCCAGCATTTT. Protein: CASSKEGSNQPQHF.

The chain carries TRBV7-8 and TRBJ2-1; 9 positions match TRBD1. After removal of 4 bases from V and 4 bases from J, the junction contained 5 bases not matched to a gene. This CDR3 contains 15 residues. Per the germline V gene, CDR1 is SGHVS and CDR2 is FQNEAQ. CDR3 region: CASSWDREAYNEQFF. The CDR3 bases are TGTGCCAGCAGCTGGGACAGGGAGGCTTACAATGAGCAGTTCTTC.

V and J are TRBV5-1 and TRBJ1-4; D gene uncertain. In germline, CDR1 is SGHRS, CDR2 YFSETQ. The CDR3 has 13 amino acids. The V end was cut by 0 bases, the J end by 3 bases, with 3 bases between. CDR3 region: CASSLGPNEKLFF. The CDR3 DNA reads TGCGCCAGCAGCTTGGGGCCTAATGAAAAACTGTTTTTT.

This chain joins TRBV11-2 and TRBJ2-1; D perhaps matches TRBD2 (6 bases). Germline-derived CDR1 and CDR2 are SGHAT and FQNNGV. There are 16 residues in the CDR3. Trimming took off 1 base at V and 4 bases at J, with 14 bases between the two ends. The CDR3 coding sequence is TGTGCCAGCAGCTTAGTAGGCGGGACGACGTACAATGAGCAGTTCTTC. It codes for CASSLVGGTTYNEQFF.

DNA of the CDR3: TGTGCCATCAGTGAGTCCGGGGGCACTGAAGCTTTCTTT. It translates to CAISESGGTEAFF. This sequence joins TRBV10-3 and TRBJ1-1, with D maybe TRBD1 (5 bases). Germline CDR1 ENHRY, CDR2 SYGVKD. Trimming removed 0 bases from V and 4 bases from J, with 6 bases in between. CDR3 length equals 13 residues.

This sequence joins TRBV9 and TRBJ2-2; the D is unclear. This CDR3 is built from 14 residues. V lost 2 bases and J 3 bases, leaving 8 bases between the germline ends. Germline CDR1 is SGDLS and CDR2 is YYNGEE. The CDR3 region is CASSVGGYTGELFF. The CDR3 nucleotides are TGTGCCAGCAGCGTCGGTGGGTACACCGGGGAGCTGTTTTTT.

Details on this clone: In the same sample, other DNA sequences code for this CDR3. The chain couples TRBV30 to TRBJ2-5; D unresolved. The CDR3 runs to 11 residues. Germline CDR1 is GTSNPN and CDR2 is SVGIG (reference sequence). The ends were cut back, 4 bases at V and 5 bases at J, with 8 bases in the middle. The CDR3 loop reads CAWTSEETQYF. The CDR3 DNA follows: TGTGCCTGGACTTCCGAGGAGACCCAGTACTTC.

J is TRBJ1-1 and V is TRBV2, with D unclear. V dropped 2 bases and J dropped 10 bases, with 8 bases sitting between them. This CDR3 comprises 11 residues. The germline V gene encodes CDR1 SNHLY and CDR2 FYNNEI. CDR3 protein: CASSEQRRAFF. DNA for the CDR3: TGTGCCAGCAGTGAACAACGGAGAGCTTTCTTT.